Presented here are 11 T cell receptor beta chains from one specimen sequenced in a study of T cells after posttransplantation cyclophosphamide. Using immunoSEQ multiplex PCR, the repertoire was profiled, and TCRdb retains in-frame clones only, with some absent. This sample yields some 10,000 clones, of which 88% are seen a single time; about 27% belongs to the top ten. Methotrexate plus calcineurin inhibitor accompanied controls' myeloablative marrow transplants; sampling was 1 year later. The material sequenced was PBMCs, taken after an allogeneic stem cell transplant with a calcineurin inhibitor and methotrexate. Source of these receptors: a male patient in his 30s who received an allogeneic stem cell transplant from an unrelated donor, was CMV-positive, and had no GVHD. Certain T cells may be donor cells from the graft.

This chain links TRBV6-5 with TRBJ2-7, with 10 bases matching TRBD1. Germline lookup yields CDR1 MNHEY and CDR2 SVGAGI. CDR3 length equals 14 residues. V shed 8 bases and J 2 bases; nucleotides not matched to a gene: 6. Here the CDR3 reads CASGRTGGPYEQYV. In DNA form, the CDR3 reads TGTGCCAGCGGTCGGACAGGGGGTCCCTACGAGCAGTACGTC.

This chain joins TRBV19 and TRBJ2-7; D gene ambiguous. Germline V gene data show CDR1 as LNHDA and CDR2 as SQIVND (reference sequence). This CDR3 region has 12 residues. The V gene lost 7 bases and the J gene lost 5 bases, with 12 bases spanning the gap. The CDR3 spells CASNSPTDEQYF. The DNA of the CDR3 is TGTGCCAGTAACTCACCCACGGACGAGCAGTACTTC.

The J gene is TRBJ1-5, the V gene TRBV28; TRBD1 matches at 7 bases. There are 16 residues in the CDR3. The V gene's germline CDR1 is MDHEN and CDR2 SYDVKM. V lost 7 bases to trimming and J lost 0 bases; unmatched junction nucleotides: 9. The CDR3 sequence: CASTQPGQTSNQPQHF. CDR3 DNA: TGTGCCAGCACCCAACCGGGACAGACTAGCAATCAGCCCCAGCATTTT.

The V call is TRBV4-2, the J call TRBJ2-5, with 13 positions matching TRBD2. In germline, CDR1 is LGHNA, CDR2 YNFKEQ. V lost 1 base to trimming and J lost 6 bases; unmatched junction nucleotides: 5. The CDR3 consists of 16 residues. CDR3: CASSQVLGTSGKTQYF. The CDR3 nucleotides are TGTGCCAGCAGCCAAGTCCTAGGGACTAGCGGGAAGACCCAGTACTTC.

This clone has more than one count but fewer than ten. The genes are TRBV5-1 and TRBJ2-1; 8 nucleotides align to TRBD2. The CDR3 loop spans 16 amino acids. The germline CDR1 and CDR2 sequences are SGHRS and YFSETQ. V trimming: 3 bases; J trimming: 4 bases; junction bases outside the gene matches: 9. Here the CDR3 DNA reads TGCGCCAGCAGCTCCGCGAAACTAGCGGCATACAATGAGCAGTTCTTC. It encodes CASSSAKLAAYNEQFF.

The chain employs TRBV7-2 and TRBJ2-1; 10 positions match TRBD2. Germline CDR1 reads SGHTA; CDR2 reads FQGNSA. Germline trimming cut 5 bases from V and 7 bases from J; bases unmatched to any gene: 8. This CDR3 contains 15 residues. As DNA, the CDR3 is TGTGCCAGCAGCGTACAAGCGGGAGGGCGAAATGAGCAGTTCTTC. It specifies CASSVQAGGRNEQFF.

V and J are TRBV7-9 and TRBJ1-1, with TRBD1 identical over 11 bases. This CDR3 has 16 amino acids. Germline V gene lookup returns CDR1 SEHNR and CDR2 FQNEAQ (reference sequence). Trimming took 7 bases from V and 3 from J; bases not matched to a gene: 10. DNA of the CDR3: TGTGCCAGCAAGTTCGGACAGGGGGCTTTGGACACTGAAGCTTTCTTT. Protein: CASKFGQGALDTEAFF.

The chain employs TRBV5-4 and TRBJ1-2, with D maybe TRBD1 (5 bases). The CDR3 runs to 14 residues. The germline V gene encodes CDR1 SGHNT and CDR2 YYREEE (reference sequence). Trimming shortened V by 0 bases and J by 4 bases, and 10 bases separated the two germline ends. The CDR3, as DNA: TGTGCCAGCAGCTTGGACAGGTGGGCCTATGGCTACACCTTC. Amino acids: CASSLDRWAYGYTF.

This rearrangement joins TRBV11-3 to TRBJ2-7, with D perhaps TRBD2 (5 bases). V lost 1 base to trimming and J lost 2 bases, with 12 bases between them. Germline V CDR1 and CDR2: SGHNT, YENEEA. This CDR3 is 15 amino acids long. CDR3 nucleotides: TGTGCCAGCAGCTTAGGCCCCGCGACTACCTACGAGCAGTACTTC. This gives the protein CASSLGPATTYEQYF.

This sequence joins TRBV10-3 and TRBJ2-6, with D possibly matching TRBD2 (6 bases). This CDR3 comprises 18 residues. Trimming pared 3 bases from V and 0 bases from J, leaving 15 bases between. Germline assignment: CDR1 ENHRY and CDR2 SYGVKD. In nucleotides, the CDR3 is TGTGCCATCAGTGACGGAGGGTACCCTGGCTCTGGGGCCAACGTCCTGACTTTC. Its translation is CAISDGGYPGSGANVLTF.

V is TRBV11-2 and J is TRBJ2-7, with TRBD1 matching 9 bases. The CDR3 runs to 16 residues. J was trimmed by 3 bases and V by 6 bases; bases with no gene match: 12. The germline CDR1 and CDR2 sequences are SGHAT and FQNNGV. The CDR3 DNA reads TGTGCCAGCAGGTATACAGGGGGCGTAGAAAGCTACGAGCAGTACTTC. Protein: CASRYTGGVESYEQYF.